This T cell receptor (beta chain) was sequenced for a study of blood T cell repertoires in COVID-19. Study at large: Sources were T cells, B-cell-depleted T cells, or PBMCs; the material itself was cDNA or gDNA.

With regard to this clone: At the DNA level, this CDR3 is encoded by other sequences in the same sample as well.

V lost 0 bases to trimming and J lost 5 bases; unmatched junction nucleotides: 3. Germline V gene lookup returns CDR1 SGHRS and CDR2 YFSETQ. The CDR3 contains 15 residues. In the original processing: How many nucleated cells were present was estimated from reference gene primer amplification. TCRdb's table, derived via immunoSEQ multiplex PCR, lists solely in-frame clones and lacks some. V and J calls and clone size are as listed in that table; D and trimming were resolved from the DNA. The table shows 310,000 or so clones, with about 91% occurring only once. Study members were between 18 and 89 years old and lived in 24 US regions. Recovery among Cohort 3 donors was established by two negative PCRs, clearance, or symptom resolution.

V and J are TRBV5-1 and TRBJ1-5; TRBD1 matches 9 bases. Sequencing was done on a sample of PBMCs or T cells enriched from blood (not recorded which). This clonotype was obtained from a woman aged 40 to 50 who had recovered from COVID-19. The DNA of the CDR3 is TGCGCCAGCAGCTTGGAGGGACAGGGCTATCAGCCCCAGCATTTT. Its protein is CASSLEGQGYQPQHF. The whole variable domain, filled in from reference TRBV5-1 and TRBJ1-5, reads KAGVTQTPRYLIKTRGQQVTLSCSPISGHRSVSWYQQTPGQGLQFLFEYFSETQRNKGNFPGRFSGRQFSNSRSEMNVSTLELGDSALYLCASSLEGQGYQPQHFGDGTRLSIL.